This T cell receptor (beta chain) was identified during a study of cytomegalovirus exposure and HLA in healthy donors. The study, taken as a whole, reports: Most TCRs appeared rarely, but some public TCRs recurred in many donors. Later on, analysis showed that most CMV-associated TCR beta chains appeared to be HLA-restricted.

The trim removed 0 bases at V and 4 bases at J, leaving 4 bases unmatched. In germline, CDR1 is SGHDT, CDR2 YYEEEE. The CDR3 sequence is 16 residues long. The study ran its PCR with 60 Vbeta and 13 Jbeta primers. The assay was immunoSEQ multiplex PCR, and TCRdb's table has in-frame clones only and misses some. Here the sample spans approximately 150,000 clones, roughly four fifths being singletons. With regard to this clone: Its specificity is unknown.

The receptor comes from a man aged 50 to 60 in good health and CMV-seropositive. Source material: PBMCs. The rearrangement uses TRBV5-6 and TRBJ2-6; TRBD1 agrees at 7 bases. CDR3 sequence (DNA): TGTGCCAGCAGCTTGGTTCAGGGGGTCGGGGCCAACGTCCTGACTTTC. This gives the protein CASSLVQGVGANVLTF.